The 31 T cell receptor beta chains below all came from one sample that was sequenced in a study of blood T cells in healthy people across ages (dated by TCRdb to the mid-2010s). The library came from 5' RACE. The reads were generated on an Illumina HiSeq 2500. The second PCR ran for about 6 to 12 cycles and used a J-beta primer mix along with a sample-barcoded 5' primer. TCRdb handled the public reads itself, with Q25 trimming in fastp and clone calling in MiXCR, and kept productive beta chains. Rows with one shared CDR3 protein collapse into an entry with the most common genes and DNA. The sample table holds about 940,000 distinct CDR3 sequences, of which roughly 43% were seen once. Clones ranked in the top ten supply around an eighth of the sample. The sequenced material came from blood. The receptor set was obtained from a man aged 30 to 45 in good health.

The gene calls are TRBV11-3 and TRBJ2-1; D is undetermined. The CDR3 loop spans 15 amino acids. Trimming stripped 3 bases from V and 2 bases from J, with 11 bases between. CDR1 and CDR2 (germline): SGHNT, YENEEA. This CDR3 reads CASSLVRSAYNEQFF. Written as DNA, the CDR3 is TGTGCCAGCAGCTTGGTGAGGAGCGCCTACAATGAGCAGTTCTTC.

The chain employs TRBV7-2 and TRBJ2-3; TRBD2 is a possible D gene (6 bases). V gave up 5 bases and J gave up 0 bases, with 12 bases separating them. The germline CDR1 and CDR2 sequences are SGHTA and FQGNSA. The CDR3 totals 15 residues. The CDR3 is CASSLTRESTDTQYF. For the CDR3, the DNA is TGTGCCAGCAGCCTGACTAGGGAGAGCACAGATACGCAGTATTTT. The full variable domain, completed using reference TRBV7-2 and TRBJ2-3, is GAGVSQSPSNKVTEKGKDVELRCDPISGHTALYWYRQSLGQGLEFLIYFQGNSAPDKSGLPSDRFSAERTGGSVSTLTIQRTQQEDSAVYLCASSLTRESTDTQYFGPGTRLTVL.

Remarks on this clonotype: At one of its ends the junction is not consistent with the germline gene, which may arise from a read error. The chain is built from TRBV6-5 and TRBJ2-1, with D perhaps matching TRBD1 or TRBD2 (5 bases each). Germline V gene lookup returns CDR1 MNHEY and CDR2 SVGAGI. The CDR3 runs to 15 residues. The CDR3 DNA reads as TGTGCCAGCAGTTACTACGGGGCCCTCTACAAGGAGCAGTTCTTC. This codes for CASSYYGALYKEQFF.

V usage is TRBV7-9 and J usage is TRBJ2-1; D is possibly TRBD2 (6 bases). The CDR3 is 14 residues long. The germline V and J ends were trimmed by 5 bases and 5 bases, with 13 bases remaining between them. CDR1 and CDR2 (germline): SEHNR, FQNEAQ (reference sequence). The CDR3 region has the DNA TGTGCCAGCAGCACCGCGGACTACCACAATGAGCAGTTCTTC. It is translated as CASSTADYHNEQFF.

J is TRBJ2-5 and V is TRBV28, with D possibly TRBD1 on 6 matching bases. The last part of the DNA fits TRBJ2-7 better; the J call may be wrong. This CDR3 contains 15 residues. Germline V lookup: CDR1 MDHEN, CDR2 SYDVKM. CDR3 loop: CASSSGTLTNYEQYF. As DNA, the CDR3 is TGTGCCAGCAGTTCCGGGACACTTACGAACTACGAGCAGTACTTC.

The V call is TRBV5-5, the J call TRBJ2-7; D is perhaps TRBD2 (6 bases). CDR1 and CDR2 from the germline V gene are SGHKS and YYEKEE (reference sequence). This CDR3 spans 15 amino acids. V lost 0 bases and J lost 2, with 12 bases in between. The CDR3 region is CASSLAGTLPYEQYF. The CDR3 region has the DNA TGTGCCAGCAGCTTGGCCGGGACTTTACCCTACGAGCAGTACTTC.

V and J are TRBV9 and TRBJ2-2; TRBD1 matches 9 bases. The CDR3 has 16 amino acids. Germline V gives CDR1 SGDLS, CDR2 YYNGEE. V lost 0 bases to trimming and J lost 6 bases; unmatched junction nucleotides: 6. As DNA, the CDR3 is TGTGCCAGCAGCGTAGTCACAGGGGGCGACGCCGGGGAGCTGTTTTTT. This translates into CASSVVTGGDAGELFF.

This chain links TRBV20-1 with TRBJ2-7; possibly TRBD1 for D (5 bases). The J call may be faulty, since TRBJ2-4 better matches the DNA end. The CDR3 is 13 residues long. CDR1 DFQATT and CDR2 SNEGSKA come from the germline V gene (reference sequence). Here the CDR3 DNA reads TGCAGTGCTAGTGTGGGGCTTCGGGACATTCAGTACTTC. It yields the protein CSASVGLRDIQYF.

The chain carries TRBV7-9 and TRBJ2-7; weak D call: TRBD2 (5 bases). The CDR3 runs 14 residues. CDR1 and CDR2 from the germline V gene are SEHNR and FQNEAQ (reference sequence). Trimming stripped 5 bases from V and 1 base from J, with 12 bases between. The CDR3 is CASSPPGISYEQYF. Written as DNA, the CDR3 is TGTGCCAGCAGCCCCCCGGGGATATCCTACGAGCAGTACTTC.

Here the CDR3 DNA reads TGTGCCAGGGCTAGCGGGGGAACCTACGAGCAGTACTTC. Translation: CARASGGTYEQYF. V gene TRBV2 combines with J gene TRBJ2-5; 10 nucleotides line up with TRBD2. The J call may not be correct, given that the DNA end is closer to TRBJ2-7. Germline assignment: CDR1 SNHLY and CDR2 FYNNEI. The CDR3 spans 13 residues.

This clonotype appeared a few times. This rearrangement joins TRBV12-3 or TRBV12-4 to TRBJ2-5; D may be TRBD2 (5 bases). V shed 6 bases and J shed 4 bases, with 21 bases lying between them. The CDR3 has 16 amino acids. CDR3 coding DNA: TGTGCCAGCAGGACTACCAACCTTCTGAGACGAGAGACCCAGTACTTC. It encodes CASRTTNLLRRETQYF.

The genes are TRBV5-1 and TRBJ2-7, with TRBD2 as a possible D gene (5 bases). Between the trimmed V and J ends, which lost 4 bases and 0 bases, there was a span of 14 bases. CDR3 length: 15 amino acids. Germline assignment: CDR1 SGHRS and CDR2 YFSETQ. The CDR3 region is CASSGGRGASYEQYF. CDR3 DNA sequence: TGCGCCAGCAGCGGAGGCCGGGGTGCCTCCTACGAGCAGTACTTC.

J is TRBJ2-3 and V is TRBV11-3; perhaps D is TRBD1 or TRBD2 (5 bases each). V lost 4 bases, J lost 4 bases, and 24 bases lay in between. Germline V gene sequence: CDR1 SGHNT, CDR2 YENEEA. The CDR3 length is 18 residues. This chain's CDR3 is CASSSFVDWGPSPDTQYF. The DNA of the CDR3 is TGTGCCAGCAGCTCTTTTGTAGACTGGGGACCATCCCCAGATACGCAGTATTTT.

CDR3 bases: TGTGCCAGCAGTGAGCGAGAGATAGCCAAAAACATTCAGTACTTC. Translating gives CASSEREIAKNIQYF. The genes are TRBV2 and TRBJ2-4; D gene uncertain. The CDR3 extends over 15 amino acids. Germline V CDR1 and CDR2: SNHLY, FYNNEI. V lost 3 bases and J lost 0, with 9 bases in between. The whole variable domain, filled in from reference TRBV2 and TRBJ2-4, reads EPEVTQTPSHQVTQMGQEVILRCVPISNHLYFYWYRQILGQKVEFLVSFYNNEISEKSEIFDDQFSVERPDGSNFTLKIRSTKLEDSAMYFCASSEREIAKNIQYFGAGTRLSVL.

This clonotype came up many times. CDR3: CASSTTGSEQYF. In nucleotides, the CDR3 is TGTGCCAGCAGCACCACAGGCAGCGAGCAGTACTTC. This rearrangement joins TRBV7-9 to TRBJ2-7, with D tentatively TRBD1 (5 bases). Germline V gene data show CDR1 as SEHNR and CDR2 as FQNEAQ (reference sequence). The CDR3 runs to 12 residues. Trimming shortened V by 5 bases and J by 6 bases, and 11 bases separated the two germline ends.

This clonotype has just a few counts. The V gene is TRBV5-1, the J gene TRBJ1-2; possible D gene TRBD1, 5 bases. Germline V gene sequence: CDR1 SGHRS, CDR2 YFSETQ. The V end lost 1 base, the J end lost 4 bases, and 17 bases lay between the germline ends. CDR3 length equals 16 residues. Here the CDR3 DNA reads TGCGCCAGCAGCTTGCAGGGAGGGAAGGGAAGCTATGGCTACACCTTC. Translation: CASSLQGGKGSYGYTF.

Written as DNA, the CDR3 is TGTGCCAGCAGTTTGGTAGTAGGGGCTAGCACAGATACGCAGTATTTT. Translating it yields CASSLVVGASTDTQYF. The genes are TRBV12-3 or TRBV12-4 and TRBJ2-3; the D gene is possibly TRBD1 (5 bases). Trimming took off 3 bases at V and 0 bases at J, with 13 bases between the two ends. The CDR3 sequence is 16 residues long.

The chain carries TRBV20-1 and TRBJ2-7; D is possibly TRBD1 or TRBD2 (5 bases each). CDR3 size: 13 residues. Trimming took off 8 bases at V and 0 bases at J, with 14 bases between the two ends. The V gene's germline CDR1 is DFQATT and CDR2 SNEGSKA (reference sequence). The CDR3 DNA sequence: TGCAGTCTTGGGGACGTTCACTCCTACGAGCAGTACTTC. Its protein product is CSLGDVHSYEQYF.

V gene TRBV11-2 combines with J gene TRBJ1-2; D is unclear. The CDR3 sequence is 15 residues long. Germline V CDR1 and CDR2: SGHAT, FQNNGV. V lost 3 bases and J 1 base, leaving 12 bases between the germline ends. Here the CDR3 DNA reads TGTGCCAGCAGCTTCGGTATAGGAGATAACTATGGCTACACCTTC. It is translated as CASSFGIGDNYGYTF.

There are a few counts of this clonotype. The chain couples TRBV11-3 to TRBJ2-3; D unresolved. Looked up from germline, CDR1 is SGHNT and CDR2 is YENEEA. This CDR3 contains 14 residues. The V end lost 3 bases, the J end lost 0 bases, and 7 bases lay between the germline ends. CDR3 sequence reads: CASSLLSSTDTQYF. For the CDR3, the DNA is TGTGCCAGCAGCTTGCTCTCTAGCACAGATACGCAGTATTTT.

This clonotype was counted a few times. This chain connects TRBV28 to TRBJ2-7, with a tentative D call TRBD2 (7 bases). Germline assignment: CDR1 MDHEN and CDR2 SYDVKM. This CDR3 has 15 amino acids. V was trimmed by 5 bases and J by 0 bases, leaving 14 bases between them. The DNA for the CDR3 is TGTGCCAGCAGTGCGGCGGGGGCCCGCTCCTACGAGCAGTACTTC. Translation gives CASSAAGARSYEQYF.

This clonotype was found many times. The genes are TRBV7-9 and TRBJ2-1; D call uncertain. Germline lookup yields CDR1 SEHNR and CDR2 FQNEAQ (reference sequence). V dropped 3 bases and J dropped 9 bases, with 12 bases sitting between them. The length of the CDR3 is 13 residues. This chain's CDR3 is CASSFKGPGEQFF. The CDR3 nucleotides are TGTGCCAGCAGCTTCAAGGGTCCTGGTGAGCAGTTCTTC.

The V call is TRBV27, the J call TRBJ2-7; D may match TRBD1 or TRBD2 (5 bases each). The V end was cut by 4 bases, the J end by 3 bases, with 10 bases between. The CDR3 length is 13 residues. CDR1 and CDR2 (germline): MNHEY, SMNVEV (reference sequence). CDR3 in DNA: TGTGCCAGCAGTTCGGGGCCTTACTACGAGCAGTACTTC. This translates into CASSSGPYYEQYF.

The rearrangement joins TRBV29-1 to TRBJ2-7, with D uncertain. Germline CDR1 SQVTM, CDR2 ANQGSEA. The CDR3 is 14 residues long. V lost 0 bases, J lost 1 base, and 10 bases lay in between. CDR3 residues: CSVEDSPLSYEQYF. Here the CDR3 DNA reads TGCAGCGTTGAAGATAGCCCGTTGTCCTACGAGCAGTACTTC.

This chain uses TRBV7-2 with TRBJ2-7; D not resolved. The CDR3 length is 13 residues. The germline V and J ends were trimmed by 1 base and 6 bases, with 10 bases remaining between them. In germline, CDR1 is SGHTA, CDR2 FQGNSA. The CDR3 nucleotides are TGTGCCAGCAGCTTAGAGCTGTACAGCGAGCAGTACTTC. Its translation is CASSLELYSEQYF.

The chain joins TRBV4-1 to TRBJ2-3; D is unclear. The CDR3 is made up of 16 amino acids. Germline lookup yields CDR1 MGHRA and CDR2 YSYEKL. V lost 3 bases to trimming and J lost 2 bases, with 15 bases between them. This CDR3 reads CASSHRRAENTDTQYF. CDR3 DNA: TGCGCCAGCAGCCACCGAAGGGCGGAAAACACAGATACGCAGTATTTT.

This clonotype was recorded a few times. The chain employs TRBV3-1 and TRBJ2-3, with no clear D. Per the germline V gene, CDR1 is LGHDT and CDR2 is YNNKEL (reference sequence). Trimming removed 4 bases at V and 6 bases at J, with 8 bases between. The CDR3 is made up of 12 amino acids. CDR3 residues: CASSRSRDTQYF. CDR3 in DNA: TGTGCCAGCAGCCGGAGTAGGGATACGCAGTATTTT.

This clonotype was recorded many times. This sequence joins TRBV7-2 and TRBJ1-6, with TRBD1 as a possible D gene (5 bases). This CDR3 comprises 13 residues. V was clipped by 3 bases and J by 12 bases, with 12 bases between them. Germline CDR1 is SGHTA and CDR2 is FQGNSA. The CDR3 bases are TGTGCCAGCAGCTTGGGGACCGTCGAACCCCTCCACTTT. This sequence encodes CASSLGTVEPLHF.

Only a few counts were recorded for this clonotype. The chain carries TRBV7-3 and TRBJ2-4, with 9 bases matching TRBD2. V dropped 5 bases and J dropped 0; count of bases not matched to a gene: 2. The CDR3 is made up of 15 amino acids. Germline CDR1 SGHTA, CDR2 FQGTGA. CDR3: CASSVSGGAKNIQYF. CDR3 DNA: TGTGCCAGCAGCGTTAGCGGGGGAGCCAAAAACATTCAGTACTTC.

V usage is TRBV30 and J usage is TRBJ1-2; D is unresolved. V lost 0 bases to trimming and J lost 7 bases, with 18 bases between them. The CDR3 length is 15 residues. Germline loops: CDR1 GTSNPN, CDR2 SVGIG (reference sequence). CDR3 sequence reads: CAWSVGVGWGRGYTF. CDR3 DNA: TGTGCCTGGAGTGTCGGGGTCGGGTGGGGTCGTGGCTACACCTTC.

The chain links TRBV27 to TRBJ2-1, with D unclear. Trimming shortened V by 3 bases and J by 0 bases, and 9 bases separated the two germline ends. Per germline, CDR1 MNHEY and CDR2 SMNVEV (reference sequence). The CDR3 has 15 amino acids. The CDR3: CASSFEAFSYNEQFF. The CDR3 nucleotides read TGTGCCAGCAGTTTCGAAGCTTTCTCCTACAATGAGCAGTTCTTC.